This TCR beta chain was identified in a study of cytomegalovirus exposure and HLA in healthy donors. Findings of the study overall: There were a few CMV-associated chains whose specificity for CMV antigens was confirmed in vitro. The authors listed some 160 TCR beta chains as cytomegalovirus-associated. Most TCR sequences were uncommon, yet certain public TCRs appeared in many donors.

The CDR3 consists of 13 residues. Germline V gene data show CDR1 as MDHEN and CDR2 as SYDVKM. V was clipped by 6 bases and J by 3 bases; unmatched bases: 5. To note about this clone: Its specificity is unknown.

Data came from immunoSEQ multiplex PCR; TCRdb stores just in-frame clones and leaves some out. The sample lists about 160,000 clones, just under 90% occurring once. The donors formed part of the approximately 120-subject validation cohort, distinct from the roughly 640-subject first cohort. Specimen: PBMCs. This clonotype originated in a man younger than 35 in good health and CMV-seropositive. This chain uses TRBV28 with TRBJ2-7; 7 nucleotides line up with TRBD1. The CDR3 region is CASRAGGIYEQYF. CDR3 in DNA: TGTGCCAGCAGGGCAGGGGGTATCTACGAGCAGTACTTC.